This TCR beta chain was sequenced for a study of OX40 agonist ivuxolimab in advanced cancers. General study points: Those patients achieving a partial response at 0.1-3.0 mg/kg showed among the lowest clonal expansion. Doses of 0.1 to 3.0 mg/kg were accompanied by clonal expansion of CD4+ and CD8+ blood T cells by week 6.

Profiling relied on immunoSEQ multiplex PCR, and the TCRdb table lists in-frame clones only, not all of them. The table lists tens of thousands of clones, around 94% of them singletons, with about a sixth in the top ten. Germline V gene lookup returns CDR1 LNHNV and CDR2 YYDKDF (reference sequence). CDR3 length: 16 amino acids. Trimming took 0 bases from V and 7 from J; bases not matched to a gene: 7. Comment on this clone: The antigen is undetermined.

The chain links TRBV15 to TRBJ2-3; 10 nucleotides agree with TRBD2. The source was CD4+ or CD8+ T cells sorted from blood, collected in a trial of the OX40 agonist ivuxolimab. The source of this sequence is an adult with an advanced solid tumor such as melanoma, head and neck, liver or kidney cancer. The CDR3 nucleotides read TGTGCCACCAGCAGAGATGGGCTAGCGGGAGCGAATACGCAGTATTTT. It specifies CATSRDGLAGANTQYF.